These 16 T cell receptor beta chains originate from one sample sequenced in a study of shared clonotypes between healthy human individuals (dated by TCRdb to the early 2020s). Library construction relied on the immunoSEQ multiplex PCR assay. In its TCRdb copy, this immuneACCESS table keeps in-frame sequences only and misses some clones. Where compared with another copy, unresolved V genes explain less than half of these, and the others have no known cause. A total of about 610,000 clones appear in this sample, roughly 96% of them only once. The ten top clones hold approximately 0.1% of the sample. CD8 naive samples were CD45RO-negative cells positively selected for CCR7, giving a CD45RA+CCR7+ population that excluded TemRA cells. The sample consisted of naive CD8+ T cells sorted from blood. The cell subset or site tag for this specimen amounts to: CD45RA+CCR7+. The receptors originated from a woman in her twenties or thirties in good health.

V is TRBV27 and J is TRBJ1-1, with D hard to call. V was shortened by 6 bases and J by 4 bases, with 9 bases between the two germline ends. Germline CDR1 MNHEY, CDR2 SMNVEV (reference sequence). The CDR3 length is 12 residues. The CDR3, as DNA: TGTGCCAGCAGGACATCAGCCACTGAAGCTTTCTTT. This sequence encodes CASRTSATEAFF.

The chain has TRBV27 and TRBJ2-5, with no clear D. The CDR3 is 11 amino acids. Trimming removed 10 bases from V and 5 bases from J, with 11 bases in between. Germline CDR1 is MNHEY and CDR2 is SMNVEV (reference sequence). CDR3 sequence reads: CATNNGETQYF. The CDR3, as DNA: TGTGCCACCAACAACGGGGAGACCCAGTACTTC.

Notes on this clone: The same CDR3 is also encoded by other DNA sequences in this sample. The chain recombines TRBV11-2 with TRBJ1-1, with a tentative D call TRBD1 (5 bases). CDR1 and CDR2 (germline): SGHAT, FQNNGV. V dropped 2 bases and J dropped 2 bases, with 6 bases sitting between them. CDR3 size: 13 residues. The CDR3 is CASSLRGNTEAFF. CDR3 bases: TGTGCCAGCAGCTTAAGGGGTAACACTGAAGCTTTCTTT.

V gene TRBV5-5 combines with J gene TRBJ1-2, with TRBD1 as a possible D gene (5 bases). There are 16 residues in the CDR3. Trimming left V 3 bases short and J 8 bases short, with 23 bases between. Germline V gene lookup returns CDR1 SGHKS and CDR2 YYEKEE (reference sequence). CDR3 region: CASSYYPTPGGGGYTF. In DNA form, the CDR3 reads TGTGCCAGCAGCTACTACCCGACGCCCGGCGGGGGAGGCTACACCTTC.

This sequence joins TRBV7-6 and TRBJ2-2; D unresolved. V gave up 1 base and J gave up 5 bases, with 5 bases separating them. Looked up from germline, CDR1 is SGHVS and CDR2 is FNYEAQ. The CDR3 covers 13 residues. The CDR3 DNA reads TGTGCCAGCAGCTTAGAACAAACCGGGGAGCTGTTTTTT. It is translated as CASSLEQTGELFF.

The DNA for the CDR3 is TGTGCCAGCAGTGGGGACCCCAACTATGGCTACACCTTC. Its translation is CASSGDPNYGYTF. The chain is built from TRBV2 and TRBJ1-2; a weak D match, TRBD1 (5 bases). Germline V gene sequence: CDR1 SNHLY, CDR2 FYNNEI. The CDR3 runs 13 residues. Trimming cost V 4 bases and J 2 bases, with 8 bases left between them.

The CDR3 coding sequence is TGTGCCAGCAGCAAAGAGGGCAGGACGGAGACCCAGTACTTC. It encodes CASSKEGRTETQYF. This chain links TRBV21-1 with TRBJ2-5. TRBV21-1 is a pseudogene locus. The CDR3 totals 14 residues.

The rearrangement joins TRBV7-9 to TRBJ2-7; D unclear. Germline V lookup: CDR1 SEHNR, CDR2 FQNEAQ (reference sequence). With 3 bases removed from V and 0 bases from J, the gap between germline ends came to 9 bases. CDR3 length: 14 amino acids. CDR3 DNA sequence: TGTGCCAGCAGCTTTCATGAAAGCTCCTACGAGCAGTACTTC. Translated, it gives CASSFHESSYEQYF.

The chain is built from TRBV27 and TRBJ2-3; D remains ambiguous. This CDR3 has 15 residues. Trimming took 0 bases from V and 1 from J, leaving 8 bases between them. From germline, CDR1 is MNHEY and CDR2 SMNVEV (reference sequence). In nucleotides, the CDR3 is TGTGCCAGCAGTTTATCCCCTCTAGGCACAGATACGCAGTATTTT. The encoded protein is CASSLSPLGTDTQYF.

The chain carries TRBV7-6 and TRBJ1-5; D is ambiguous. V dropped 1 base and J dropped 3 bases, with 4 bases sitting between them. This CDR3 is 13 amino acids long. Looked up from germline, CDR1 is SGHVS and CDR2 is FNYEAQ. The CDR3 DNA is TGTGCCAGCAGCTTAGGGGACAATCAGCCCCAGCATTTT. The encoded protein is CASSLGDNQPQHF.

The chain combines TRBV10-3 with TRBJ2-1; D is ambiguous. CDR3 length: 15 amino acids. Trimming took off 0 bases at V and 5 bases at J, with 11 bases between the two ends. Germline CDR1 is ENHRY and CDR2 is SYGVKD. CDR3 sequence: CAISESLDRDNEQFF. For the CDR3, the DNA is TGTGCCATCAGTGAGTCTCTAGACCGAGACAATGAGCAGTTCTTC.

In the case of this clone: Other DNA sequences in the sample encode the same CDR3. The gene calls are TRBV27 and TRBJ1-2, with TRBD1 as a possible D gene (6 bases). This CDR3 contains 14 residues. V lost 4 bases, J lost 2 bases, and 11 bases lay in between. CDR1 MNHEY and CDR2 SMNVEV come from the germline V gene (reference sequence). The DNA for the CDR3 is TGTGCCAGCAGTTGGGGGGGGGCGAACTATGGCTACACCTTC. Its translation: CASSWGGANYGYTF.

The gene calls are TRBV28 and TRBJ2-3; possible D gene TRBD2, 6 bases. Between the trimmed V and J ends, which lost 4 bases and 0 bases, there was a span of 11 bases. The CDR3 sequence is 15 residues long. Germline V gene data show CDR1 as MDHEN and CDR2 as SYDVKM. DNA of the CDR3: TGTGCCAGCAGTTCCTTTGGGGGGAGCACAGATACGCAGTATTTT. This sequence encodes CASSSFGGSTDTQYF.

J is TRBJ2-5 and V is TRBV5-6, with D possibly being TRBD1 or TRBD2 (5 bases each). The V end lost 4 bases, the J end lost 2 bases, and 12 bases lay between the germline ends. This CDR3 contains 14 residues. Germline values: CDR1 SGHDT, CDR2 YYEEEE. The CDR3 is CASSGDERQETQYF. The CDR3 bases are TGTGCCAGCAGCGGGGACGAAAGACAAGAGACCCAGTACTTC.

This rearrangement joins TRBV4-1 to TRBJ2-2; possibly TRBD1 for D (5 bases). CDR1 is MGHRA, CDR2 YSYEKL, per germline. CDR3 length: 14 amino acids. V lost 5 bases, J lost 4 bases, and 11 bases lay in between. This chain's CDR3 is CASSRGLGTGELFF. Written as DNA, the CDR3 is TGCGCCAGCAGCAGGGGCCTGGGCACCGGGGAGCTGTTTTTT.

The chain is built from TRBV28 and TRBJ2-2; 8 bases line up with TRBD1. CDR3 length equals 16 residues. Germline trimming cut 6 bases from V and 4 bases from J; bases unmatched to any gene: 10. The V gene's germline CDR1 is MDHEN and CDR2 SYDVKM. The CDR3, as DNA: TGTGCCAGCAGCCCCTTTGAGACAGGGGTCACCGGGGAGCTGTTTTTT. This encodes CASSPFETGVTGELFF. The whole variable domain, filled in from reference TRBV28 and TRBJ2-2, reads DVKVTQSSRYLVKRTGEKVFLECVQDMDHENMFWYRQDPGLGLRLIYFSYDVKMKEKGDIPEGYSVSREKKERFSLILESASTNQTSMYLCASSPFETGVTGELFFGEGSRLTVL.